The 30 T cell receptor beta chains reported below all come from one sample, sequenced in a study of blood T cell repertoires in COVID-19. TCRdb's copy holds only in-frame clones and misses some; the assay was immunoSEQ multiplex PCR. The sample records approximately 300,000 clones, about nine tenths being singletons. Sequenced: PBMCs or T cells enriched from blood (not recorded which). The receptors here all came from a man aged 55 to 70 who had recovered from COVID-19.

The gene calls are TRBV7-9 and TRBJ1-1; TRBD1 is a possible D gene (5 bases). Trimming shortened V by 0 bases and J by 3 bases, and 8 bases separated the two germline ends. Germline CDR1 is SEHNR and CDR2 is FQNEAQ (reference sequence). There are 14 residues in the CDR3. CDR3 nucleotides: TGTGCCAGCAGCTTAGCAGGGGTAGACACTGAAGCTTTCTTT. It specifies CASSLAGVDTEAFF.

The genes are TRBV28 and TRBJ2-3; D not resolved. The germline V and J ends were trimmed by 7 bases and 0 bases, with 8 bases remaining between them. Germline-derived CDR1 and CDR2 are MDHEN and SYDVKM. The CDR3 runs to 13 residues. CDR3 loop: CASTFRSTDTQYF. CDR3 DNA sequence: TGTGCCAGCACCTTCCGGAGCACAGATACGCAGTATTTT.

This rearrangement joins TRBV12-5 to TRBJ2-4; a weak D match, TRBD1 (5 bases). From germline, CDR1 is LGHNT and CDR2 FRNRAP. Trimming removed 5 bases at V and 6 bases at J, with 17 bases between. This CDR3 region has 15 residues. As DNA, the CDR3 is TGTGCTAGTGGTCCTACTAAGACAGATTCAAACATTCAGTACTTC. It yields the protein CASGPTKTDSNIQYF.

The rearrangement links TRBV7-2 to TRBJ2-6, with 7 bases identical to TRBD2. The V segment lost 5 bases and the J segment 0 bases; nucleotides outside the gene matches: 7. Per the germline V gene, CDR1 is SGHTA and CDR2 is FQGNSA. The CDR3 extends over 17 amino acids. CDR3 in amino acids: CASSLVGGSSGANVLTF. CDR3 DNA: TGTGCCAGCAGCCTCGTCGGGGGGAGCTCTGGGGCCAACGTCCTGACTTTC.

V gene TRBV28 combines with J gene TRBJ2-5; D uncertain. The CDR3 spans 13 residues. The ends were cut back, 8 bases at V and 1 base at J, with 11 bases in the middle. Germline loops: CDR1 MDHEN, CDR2 SYDVKM. The CDR3 DNA follows: TGTGCCAGCTTAGACATCTCCCAAGAGACCCAGTACTTC. Amino acid sequence: CASLDISQETQYF.

The chain employs TRBV4-2 and TRBJ2-5; D not certain. The length of the CDR3 is 13 residues. V shed 0 bases and J shed 6 bases, with 8 bases lying between them. CDR1 and CDR2 from the germline V gene are LGHNA and YNFKEQ. CDR3 bases: TGTGCCAGCAGCCAAGATTCCAGGAAGACCCAGTACTTC. As protein: CASSQDSRKTQYF.

The chain couples TRBV11-1 to TRBJ2-7; the match to TRBD2 covers 8 bases. The CDR3 runs 14 residues. CDR1 is SGHAT and CDR2 is FQDESV in the germline V gene (reference sequence). V was pared by 5 bases and J by 6 bases, with 9 bases of the junction left unmatched. In DNA form, the CDR3 reads TGTGCCAGCAGCACAAGAAGCGGGAGTGGCGAGCAGTACTTC. It is translated as CASSTRSGSGEQYF. The whole variable domain, remainder taken from reference TRBV11-1 and TRBJ2-7, is EAEVAQSPRYKITEKSQAVAFWCDPISGHATLYWYRQILGQGPELLVQFQDESVVDDSQLPKDRFSAERLKGVDSTLKIQPAELGDSAMYLCASSTRSGSGEQYFGPGTRLTVT.

This chain links TRBV30 with TRBJ1-2; no firm D call. CDR1 is GTSNPN, CDR2 SVGIG, per germline (reference sequence). The CDR3 length is 20 residues. Trimming removed 5 bases at V and 8 bases at J, with 39 bases between. CDR3 residues: CAWSPYQIRAGDRPIRGYTF. Written as DNA, the CDR3 is TGTGCCTGGTCCCCCTACCAGATTCGGGCGGGCGACCGCCCGATTAGAGGCTACACCTTC.

The CDR3 sequence is CASSQMVGQGVRGYTF. As DNA, the CDR3 is TGTGCCAGCAGCCAAATGGTCGGACAGGGGGTACGCGGCTACACCTTC. The chain is built from TRBV3-1 (or the pseudogene TRBV3-2) and TRBJ1-2, with 10 bases lining up with TRBD1. Per germline, CDR1 LGHDT and CDR2 YNNKEL (reference sequence). V shed 2 bases, J shed 8 bases, and the junction held 11 bases outside the gene matches. The length of the CDR3 is 16 residues.

The V gene is TRBV13, the J gene TRBJ2-1, with 8 bases that match TRBD1. The CDR3 contains 14 residues. With V trimmed by 2 bases and J by 10 bases, 7 bases remained unmatched. CDR1 is PRHDT and CDR2 is FYEKMQ in the germline V gene (reference sequence). The DNA of the CDR3 is TGTGCCAGCAGCTTATCGCAGGGGGCTTACGAGCAGTTCTTC. Its translation is CASSLSQGAYEQFF.

The chain couples TRBV11-2 to TRBJ1-2; 9 bases are a match to TRBD1. Germline V gene sequence: CDR1 SGHAT, CDR2 FQNNGV. The CDR3 is 14 residues long. V was pared by 5 bases and J by 2 bases, with 3 bases of the junction left unmatched. The CDR3 sequence is CASSPGQGNYGYTF. The CDR3 DNA reads as TGTGCCAGCAGCCCCGGACAGGGGAACTATGGCTACACCTTC.

The genes are TRBV18 and TRBJ2-7; the match to TRBD1 covers 7 bases. Trimming removed 2 bases from V and 6 bases from J; junction bases left unmatched: 10. The V gene's germline CDR1 is KGHSH and CDR2 LQKENI. This CDR3 has 15 residues. The CDR3 sequence is CASSPTGTALGEQYF. The CDR3 region has the DNA TGTGCCAGCTCACCAACCGGGACAGCCCTAGGCGAGCAGTACTTC.

J is TRBJ2-1 and V is TRBV28, with D unresolved. Germline CDR1 reads MDHEN; CDR2 reads SYDVKM. CDR3 length equals 15 residues. Trimming removed 5 bases from V and 2 bases from J, with 13 bases in between. The CDR3 reads CASSRHPRTYNEQFF. In DNA form, the CDR3 reads TGTGCCAGCAGTCGACACCCCCGAACCTACAATGAGCAGTTCTTC.

The gene calls are TRBV6-6 and TRBJ2-7, with a possible D match to TRBD2 (6 bases). CDR1 and CDR2 from the germline V gene are MNHNY and SVGAGI (reference sequence). The V and J ends lost 5 bases and 3 bases respectively, with 38 bases between them. The CDR3 has 22 residues. The CDR3 bases are TGTGCCAGCAGTCGACCCTCGCCCCACGGGTCAATAGAGAGAGCGGACTACTACGAGCAGTACTTC. As protein: CASSRPSPHGSIERADYYEQYF.

In this sample, this clone turned up once. The rearrangement uses TRBV28 and TRBJ2-1; 9 bases are a match to TRBD2. V trimming: 4 bases; J trimming: 4 bases; junction bases outside the gene matches: 8. CDR3 length equals 16 residues. CDR1 MDHEN and CDR2 SYDVKM come from the germline V gene. This CDR3 is CASSSLTSGPYNEQFF. The CDR3 DNA follows: TGTGCCAGCAGTTCCCTCACTAGCGGGCCTTACAATGAGCAGTTCTTC.

This clone was counted once. J is TRBJ1-5 and V is TRBV7-9; TRBD1 is a possible D gene (5 bases). The CDR3 sequence is 13 residues long. With 5 bases removed from V and 5 bases from J, the gap between germline ends came to 10 bases. Germline assignment: CDR1 SEHNR and CDR2 FQNEAQ (reference sequence). The CDR3 region is CASSPGSYQPQHF. CDR3 in DNA: TGTGCCAGCAGCCCAGGGTCGTATCAGCCCCAGCATTTT.

This sequence joins TRBV6-2 or TRBV6-3 and TRBJ1-1; 10 positions agree with TRBD1. Germline V gene lookup returns CDR1 MNHEY and CDR2 SVGEGT. CDR3 length equals 14 residues. The ends lost 7 bases at V and 6 bases at J; junction bases unmatched: 8. The DNA for the CDR3 is TGTGCCAGCAACCCCGGGACAGGGGTCCCTGAAGCTTTCTTT. Residues: CASNPGTGVPEAFF.

The rearrangement uses TRBV9 and TRBJ2-5; D is uncertain. The CDR3 spans 15 residues. The V end was cut by 4 bases, the J end by 2 bases, with 15 bases between. Germline CDR1 is SGDLS and CDR2 is YYNGEE. DNA for the CDR3: TGTGCCAGCAGCCTGACTCCCGCCCCACAAGAGACCCAGTACTTC. Its translation: CASSLTPAPQETQYF.

The CDR3 nucleotides read TGTGCCACCAGTGATAGAAGGGGGCCTGGCAATGAGCAGTTCTTC. It specifies CATSDRRGPGNEQFF. The V gene is TRBV24-1, the J gene TRBJ2-1, with 7 bases matching TRBD1. The trim removed 3 bases at V and 6 bases at J, leaving 7 bases unmatched. The CDR3 length is 15 residues. In germline, CDR1 is KGHDR, CDR2 SFDVKD.

The V gene is TRBV5-1, the J gene TRBJ2-7; no firm D call. Germline V gene lookup returns CDR1 SGHRS and CDR2 YFSETQ. CDR3 size: 12 residues. The V end lost 4 bases, the J end lost 4 bases, and 9 bases lay between the germline ends. This CDR3 is CASSPIGYEQYF. CDR3 DNA: TGCGCCAGCAGCCCCATCGGGTACGAGCAGTACTTC.

The chain couples TRBV7-9 to TRBJ2-2, with TRBD1 matching over 7 bases. Trimming took 7 bases from V and 1 from J; bases not matched to a gene: 3. This CDR3 is 14 amino acids long. In germline, CDR1 is SEHNR, CDR2 FQNEAQ (reference sequence). The CDR3 bases are TGTGCCAGCACCCGGACAGGGAACACCGGGGAGCTGTTTTTT. Translated: CASTRTGNTGELFF.

This sequence joins TRBV30 and TRBJ1-2; perhaps TRBD1 as D (5 bases). The CDR3 contains 13 residues. Germline CDR1 GTSNPN, CDR2 SVGIG (reference sequence). V lost 3 bases and J lost 5, with 13 bases in between. In nucleotides, the CDR3 is TGTGCCTGGAGCCAAGGGGCCCGTTATGGCTACACCTTC. Its translation: CAWSQGARYGYTF.

V and J are TRBV7-3 and TRBJ2-5, with D possibly TRBD2 on 5 matching bases. V lost 2 bases and J lost 4, with 8 bases in between. The CDR3 extends over 13 amino acids. Germline V gives CDR1 SGHTA, CDR2 FQGTGA. CDR3 in DNA: TGTGCCAGCAGCTTATCTCGGGGAGAGACCCAGTACTTC. Translated: CASSLSRGETQYF.

J is TRBJ1-5 and V is TRBV5-1; D ambiguous. Trimming left V 1 base short and J 3 bases short, with 5 bases between. The germline gives CDR1 SGHRS, CDR2 YFSETQ. CDR3 length equals 13 residues. The CDR3 sequence: CASSLNFNQPQHF. The CDR3 DNA reads as TGCGCCAGCAGCTTGAACTTCAATCAGCCCCAGCATTTT. The full variable domain, completed using reference TRBV5-1 and TRBJ1-5, is KAGVTQTPRYLIKTRGQQVTLSCSPISGHRSVSWYQQTPGQGLQFLFEYFSETQRNKGNFPGRFSGRQFSNSRSEMNVSTLELGDSALYLCASSLNFNQPQHFGDGTRLSIL.

The rearrangement uses TRBV6-5 and TRBJ1-6, with D possibly being TRBD1 (5 bases). V was clipped by 7 bases and J by 7 bases, with 14 bases between them. This CDR3 has 14 residues. Per germline, CDR1 MNHEY and CDR2 SVGAGI. The CDR3 loop is CASKEVTENSPLHF. The CDR3, as DNA: TGTGCCAGCAAGGAAGTGACAGAAAATTCACCCCTCCACTTT.

The chain has TRBV30 and TRBJ1-1, with unresolved D. Germline assignment: CDR1 GTSNPN and CDR2 SVGIG (reference sequence). The ends were cut back, 3 bases at V and 5 bases at J, with 7 bases in the middle. The CDR3 consists of 11 residues. The CDR3 coding sequence is TGTGCCTGGAGAGGAGAGACTGAAGCTTTCTTT. Protein product: CAWRGETEAFF.

This sequence joins TRBV5-1 and TRBJ2-2; 8 positions agree with TRBD2. V shed 2 bases and J 5 bases; nucleotides not matched to a gene: 8. The CDR3 loop spans 16 amino acids. The germline gives CDR1 SGHRS, CDR2 YFSETQ. CDR3 protein: CASSLGGGRKTGELFF. DNA for the CDR3: TGCGCCAGCAGCTTAGGCGGCGGGAGGAAGACCGGGGAGCTGTTTTTT.

CDR3 sequence reads: CASSYGLAGVSEQFF. CDR3 nucleotide sequence: TGTGCCAGCAGCTACGGTCTAGCGGGAGTAAGTGAGCAGTTCTTC. This sequence joins TRBV6-5 and TRBJ2-1; 10 bases are a match to TRBD2. Trimming at V came to 6 bases and at J to 9 bases, leaving 11 bases not matched to a gene. This CDR3 region has 15 residues. CDR1 is MNHEY and CDR2 is SVGAGI in the germline V gene.

The chain combines TRBV19 with TRBJ1-1; 9 bases fit TRBD1. V lost 7 bases, J lost 7 bases, and 13 bases stayed unmatched. CDR1 and CDR2 from the germline V gene are LNHDA and SQIVND (reference sequence). This CDR3 region has 15 residues. The CDR3 nucleotides read TGTGCCAGTAATCCAGCCCGACAGGGGGGGAATGAAGCTTTCTTT. This sequence encodes CASNPARQGGNEAFF.

The chain combines TRBV5-4 with TRBJ2-1; 7 bases map to TRBD2. After removal of 5 bases from V and 7 bases from J, the junction contained 15 bases not matched to a gene. Germline V gene data show CDR1 as SGHNT and CDR2 as YYREEE (reference sequence). The CDR3 sequence is 16 residues long. CDR3 nucleotide sequence: TGTGCCAGCAGTTCCTTCGGGGCGGGAGCTCGGAATGAGCAGTTCTTC. Translated: CASSSFGAGARNEQFF.